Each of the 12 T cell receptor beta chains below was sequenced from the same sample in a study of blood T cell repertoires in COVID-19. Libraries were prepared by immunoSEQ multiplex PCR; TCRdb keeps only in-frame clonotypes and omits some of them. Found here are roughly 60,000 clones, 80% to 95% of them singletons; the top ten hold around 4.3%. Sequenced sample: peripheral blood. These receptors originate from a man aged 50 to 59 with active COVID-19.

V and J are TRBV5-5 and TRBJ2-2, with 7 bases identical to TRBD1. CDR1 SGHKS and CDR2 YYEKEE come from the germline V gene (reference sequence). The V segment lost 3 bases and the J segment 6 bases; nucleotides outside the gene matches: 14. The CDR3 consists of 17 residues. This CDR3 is CASSWEQGLTISGELFF. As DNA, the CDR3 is TGTGCCAGCAGCTGGGAACAGGGGTTAACGATATCCGGGGAGCTGTTTTTT. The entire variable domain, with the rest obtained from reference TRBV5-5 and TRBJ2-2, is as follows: DAGVTQSPTHLIKTRGQQVTLRCSPISGHKSVSWYQQVLGQGPQFIFQYYEKEERGRGNFPDRFSARQFPNYSSELNVNALLLGDSALYLCASSWEQGLTISGELFFGEGSRLTVL.

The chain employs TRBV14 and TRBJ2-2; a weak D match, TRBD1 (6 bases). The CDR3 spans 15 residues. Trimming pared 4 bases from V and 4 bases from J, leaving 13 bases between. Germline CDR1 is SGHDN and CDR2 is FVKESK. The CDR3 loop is CASSPYRAGTGELFF. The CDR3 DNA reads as TGTGCCAGCAGCCCCTACAGGGCCGGCACCGGGGAGCTGTTTTTT.

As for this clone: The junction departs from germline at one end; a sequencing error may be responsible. The CDR3 loop is CASRRDSENTIYF. CDR3 DNA: TGTGCCAGCAGGAGGGACTCTGAAAACACCATATATTTT. The chain is built from TRBV2 and TRBJ1-3; tentatively, D is TRBD1 (5 bases). The V gene's germline CDR1 is SNHLY and CDR2 FYNNEI. The CDR3 contains 13 residues.

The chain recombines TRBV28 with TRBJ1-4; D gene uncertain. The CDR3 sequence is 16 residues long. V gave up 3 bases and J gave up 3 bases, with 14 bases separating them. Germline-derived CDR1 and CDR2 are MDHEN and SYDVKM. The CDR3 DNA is TGTGCCAGCAGTTTGCGAGGACGGGAACCTAATGAAAAACTGTTTTTT. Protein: CASSLRGREPNEKLFF.

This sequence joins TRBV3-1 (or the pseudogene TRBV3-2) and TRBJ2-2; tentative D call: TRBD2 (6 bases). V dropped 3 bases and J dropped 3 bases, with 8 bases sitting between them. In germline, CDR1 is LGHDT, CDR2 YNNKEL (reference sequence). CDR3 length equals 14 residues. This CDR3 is CASSHGGYTGELFF. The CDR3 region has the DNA TGTGCCAGCAGCCATGGGGGGTACACCGGGGAGCTGTTTTTT.

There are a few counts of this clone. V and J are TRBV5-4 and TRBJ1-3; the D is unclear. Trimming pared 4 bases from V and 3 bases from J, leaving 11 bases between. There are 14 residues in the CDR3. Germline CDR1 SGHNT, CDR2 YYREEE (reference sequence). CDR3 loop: CASSPGRFGNTIYF. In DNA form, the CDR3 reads TGTGCCAGCAGCCCAGGCAGGTTTGGAAACACCATATATTTT.

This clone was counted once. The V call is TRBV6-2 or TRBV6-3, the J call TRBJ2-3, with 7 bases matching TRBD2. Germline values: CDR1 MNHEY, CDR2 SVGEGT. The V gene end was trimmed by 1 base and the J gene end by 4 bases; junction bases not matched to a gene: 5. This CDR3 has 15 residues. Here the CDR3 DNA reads TGTGCCAGCAGTTACTTCGGAGCGGGGTCAGATACGCAGTATTTT. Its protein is CASSYFGAGSDTQYF.

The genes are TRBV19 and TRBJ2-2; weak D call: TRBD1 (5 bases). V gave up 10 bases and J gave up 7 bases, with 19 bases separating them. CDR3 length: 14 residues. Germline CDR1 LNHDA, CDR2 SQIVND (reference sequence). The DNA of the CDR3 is TGTGCCACTTTGAGTTTATGGGGCAGCGGGGAGCTGTTTTTT. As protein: CATLSLWGSGELFF. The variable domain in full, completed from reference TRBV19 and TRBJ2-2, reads DGGITQSPKYLFRKEGQNVTLSCEQNLNHDAMYWYRQDPGQGLRLIYYSQIVNDFQKGDIAEGYSVSREKKESFPLTVTSAQKNPTAFYLCATLSLWGSGELFFGEGSRLTVL.

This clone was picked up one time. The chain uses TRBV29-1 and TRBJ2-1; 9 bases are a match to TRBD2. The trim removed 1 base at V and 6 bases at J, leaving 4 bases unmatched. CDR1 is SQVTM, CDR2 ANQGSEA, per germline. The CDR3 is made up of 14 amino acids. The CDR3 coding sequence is TGCAGCGTTGAAGCGGCGGGGGGGCTCAATGAGCAGTTCTTC. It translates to CSVEAAGGLNEQFF.

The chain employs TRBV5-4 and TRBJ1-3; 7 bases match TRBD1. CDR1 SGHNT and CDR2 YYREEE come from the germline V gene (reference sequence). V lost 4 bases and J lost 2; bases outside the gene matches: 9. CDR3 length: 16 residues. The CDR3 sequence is CASSPSGGKAGNTIYF. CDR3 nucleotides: TGTGCCAGCAGCCCCTCAGGGGGAAAAGCTGGAAACACCATATATTTT.

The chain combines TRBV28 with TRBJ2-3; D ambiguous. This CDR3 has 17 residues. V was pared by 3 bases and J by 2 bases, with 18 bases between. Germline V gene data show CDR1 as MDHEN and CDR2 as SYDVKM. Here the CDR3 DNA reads TGTGCCAGCAGTTTGGAGCCGTGGAGTGGTGACACAGATACGCAGTATTTT. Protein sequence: CASSLEPWSGDTDTQYF.

CDR3 in amino acids: CASSLQRGGVETQYF. DNA for the CDR3: TGTGCCAGCAGCCTCCAGCGGGGAGGGGTTGAGACCCAGTACTTC. This chain links TRBV5-6 with TRBJ2-5; 7 nucleotides align to TRBD2. The germline V gene has CDR1 SGHDT and CDR2 YYEEEE. The CDR3 has 15 residues. Germline trimming cut 4 bases from V and 5 bases from J; bases unmatched to any gene: 11.